This is a list of T cell receptor beta chains from one sample in a study of read filtering for tumor transcriptome and immune sequencing. MiXCR, run by TCRdb on the reads, gives a single entry per CDR3 protein. The sample shows some 62,000 distinct CDR3 sequences, roughly 14% of them seen only once. Sequencing was carried out using a population of CD138-negative cells sorted from bone marrow. Receptors were obtained from a donor aged 40 or older with multiple myeloma. The CDR3 runs from the conserved cysteine through the conserved F or W. A D gene is named only where the DNA matches it firmly. Size values are once, few and many counts, or a class for expanded clones, and some rows have none.

D gene: TRBD2; V gene: TRBV7-6; J gene: TRBJ2-2; clone size: .; CDR3 protein: CASSKGLAGGSNTGELFF; CDR3 DNA: TGTGCCAGCAGCAAGGGACTAGCGGGAGGATCGAACACCGGGGAGCTGTTTTTT
D gene: TRBD2; V gene: TRBV12-3/TRBV12-4; J gene: TRBJ2-1; clone size: few; CDR3 protein: CASSSPGRAPFF; CDR3 DNA: TGTGCCAGCAGTTCACCCGGGAGGGCCCCGTTCTTC
D gene: .; V gene: TRBV5-4; J gene: TRBJ2-3; clone size: many; CDR3 protein: CASSYGLPTDTQYF; CDR3 DNA: TGTGCCAGCAGTTATGGACTCCCCACAGATACGCAGTATTTT
D gene: .; V gene: TRBV19; J gene: TRBJ1-2; clone size: many; CDR3 protein: CASTVRGENGYTF; CDR3 DNA: TGTGCCAGTACCGTCCGGGGGGAGAATGGCTACACCTTC
D gene: .; V gene: TRBV7-2; J gene: TRBJ2-5; clone size: many; CDR3 protein: CASSTSLAQETQYF; CDR3 DNA: TGTGCCAGCAGCACAAGTCTCGCTCAAGAGACCCAGTACTTC
D gene: .; V gene: TRBV7-9; J gene: TRBJ1-2; clone size: many; CDR3 protein: CASSLGRRANYGYTF; CDR3 DNA: TGTGCCAGCAGCTTAGGGCGTCGGGCTAATTATGGCTACACCTTC
D gene: .; V gene: TRBV29-1; J gene: TRBJ1-2; clone size: many; CDR3 protein: CSVEGPYGYTF; CDR3 DNA: TGCAGCGTTGAAGGACCCTATGGCTACACCTTC
D gene: .; V gene: TRBV7-2; J gene: TRBJ2-1; clone size: many; CDR3 protein: CASSLVDEQFF; CDR3 DNA: TGTGCCAGCAGCTTAGTGGATGAGCAGTTCTTC
D gene: TRBD2; V gene: TRBV6-2/TRBV6-3; J gene: TRBJ2-1; clone size: .; CDR3 protein: CASTLAGEVEQFF; CDR3 DNA: TGTGCCAGCACCCTAGCGGGAGAGGTTGAGCAGTTCTTC
D gene: .; V gene: TRBV5-1; J gene: TRBJ2-7; clone size: many; CDR3 protein: CASSLEGGGHEQYF; CDR3 DNA: TGCGCCAGCAGCTTGGAGGGCGGAGGGCACGAGCAGTACTTC
D gene: .; V gene: TRBV3-1; J gene: TRBJ2-7; clone size: many; CDR3 protein: CASRSEGEQYF; CDR3 DNA: TGTGCCAGCCGATCCGAAGGAGAGCAGTACTTC
D gene: TRBD1; V gene: TRBV7-9; J gene: TRBJ1-1; clone size: .; CDR3 protein: CASSSGTGLAFF; CDR3 DNA: TGTGCCAGCAGCTCCGGGACAGGCTTAGCTTTCTTT
D gene: TRBD1; V gene: TRBV12-3/TRBV12-4; J gene: TRBJ1-2; clone size: many; CDR3 protein: CASSPDRVYGYTF; CDR3 DNA: TGTGCCAGCAGCCCGGACAGGGTATATGGCTACACCTTC
D gene: TRBD2; V gene: TRBV28; J gene: TRBJ2-3; clone size: .; CDR3 protein: CASKGTNTDTQYF; CDR3 DNA: TGTGCCAGCAAGGGGACTAACACAGATACGCAGTATTTT
D gene: .; V gene: TRBV7-6; J gene: TRBJ2-1; clone size: many; CDR3 protein: CASSRDGPSSYNEQFF; CDR3 DNA: TGTGCCAGCAGTAGAGACGGGCCGAGCTCCTACAATGAGCAGTTCTTC
D gene: TRBD1; V gene: TRBV29-1; J gene: TRBJ2-7; clone size: few; CDR3 protein: CSAPGQGVDEQYF; CDR3 DNA: TGCAGCGCTCCGGGACAGGGTGTCGACGAGCAGTACTTC
D gene: .; V gene: TRBV12-3/TRBV12-4; J gene: TRBJ2-6; clone size: many; CDR3 protein: CASADTVHHSGANVLTF; CDR3 DNA: TGTGCCAGCGCTGACACCGTTCATCACTCTGGGGCCAACGTCCTGACTTTC
D gene: TRBD1; V gene: TRBV12-3/TRBV12-4; J gene: TRBJ2-4; clone size: many; CDR3 protein: CASSPRTGLAKNIQYF; CDR3 DNA: TGTGCCAGCAGTCCGCGGACAGGATTAGCCAAAAACATTCAGTACTTC
D gene: .; V gene: TRBV6-2/TRBV6-3; J gene: TRBJ2-3; clone size: many; CDR3 protein: CASSYSRARSTDTQYF; CDR3 DNA: TGTGCCAGCAGTTACTCCCGGGCCCGTAGCACAGATACGCAGTATTTT
D gene: TRBD2; V gene: TRBV20-1; J gene: TRBJ2-1; clone size: few; CDR3 protein: CSARVPPSGVFNEQFF; CDR3 DNA: TGCAGTGCTAGGGTACCGCCTAGCGGGGTCTTCAATGAGCAGTTCTTC
D gene: .; V gene: TRBV5-1; J gene: TRBJ1-1; clone size: many; CDR3 protein: CASSSDSTITEAFF; CDR3 DNA: TGCGCCAGCAGCTCGGACAGTACGATAACTGAAGCTTTCTTT
D gene: TRBD1; V gene: TRBV20-1; J gene: TRBJ1-1; clone size: many; CDR3 protein: CSAPPGQGIGYTEAFF; CDR3 DNA: TGCAGTGCTCCCCCGGGACAGGGGATAGGGTACACTGAAGCTTTCTTT
D gene: TRBD1; V gene: TRBV14; J gene: TRBJ1-3; clone size: many; CDR3 protein: CASSRDSAGNTIYF; CDR3 DNA: TGTGCCAGCAGCCGGGACAGCGCTGGAAACACCATATATTTT
D gene: TRBD1; V gene: TRBV27; J gene: TRBJ1-1; clone size: many; CDR3 protein: CASSFGGQGDTEAFF; CDR3 DNA: TGTGCCAGCAGTTTTGGGGGACAGGGCGACACTGAAGCTTTCTTT
D gene: .; V gene: TRBV29-1; J gene: TRBJ2-5; clone size: many; CDR3 protein: CSVIQHQETQYF; CDR3 DNA: TGCAGCGTTATCCAGCACCAAGAGACCCAGTACTTC
D gene: TRBD1; V gene: TRBV24-1; J gene: TRBJ2-3; clone size: many; CDR3 protein: CATSDTGQGADTQYF; CDR3 DNA: TGTGCCACCAGTGATACGGGACAGGGGGCCGATACGCAGTATTTT
D gene: TRBD1; V gene: TRBV29-1; J gene: TRBJ1-5; clone size: many; CDR3 protein: CSVGQGFQPQHF; CDR3 DNA: TGCAGCGTTGGACAGGGTTTTCAGCCCCAGCATTTT